The 25 T cell receptor beta chains presented below share a single source sample, sequenced in a study of spatial heterogeneity in lung cancer. From the 5' RACE reads, TCRdb called clonotypes with MiXCR, one entry per CDR3 protein. The sample lists almost 75,000 distinct CDR3 sequences, 13% seen once, with 7.2% in the top ten. Time point reported: sample taken at primary tumor resection. Material for sequencing was whole RNA from tumor, nontumor lung or frozen PBMC, left unsorted. The source was PBMCs, collected at surgery. Receptors were obtained from a male donor with early-stage non-small cell lung cancer.

This clonotype appeared a few times. The genes are TRBV12-3 or TRBV12-4 and TRBJ2-5, with D maybe TRBD2 (6 bases). CDR3 size: 14 residues. Trimming removed 3 bases from V and 1 base from J, with 9 bases in between. DNA of the CDR3: TGTGCCAGCAGTTTTGGAGGGTTCCAAGAGACCCAGTACTTC. Translated, it gives CASSFGGFQETQYF.

This clonotype was detected ten times or more. The chain combines TRBV14 with TRBJ1-2; TRBD1 matches 8 bases. There are 14 residues in the CDR3. Trimming took 11 bases from V and 2 from J; bases not matched to a gene: 10. Germline CDR1 SGHDN, CDR2 FVKESK. The CDR3 nucleotides read TGTGCCGTCAGGGACAGGTCGACGAACTATGGCTACACCTTC. Translation: CAVRDRSTNYGYTF.

Ten or more counts support this clonotype. This sequence joins TRBV6-2 or TRBV6-3 and TRBJ2-3; tentatively, D is TRBD2 (5 bases). The CDR3 spans 16 residues. Deletions cut 8 bases from V and 2 bases from J, with 20 bases between. Germline V gives CDR1 MNHEY, CDR2 SVGEGT. Here the CDR3 reads CASSHKRRLSTDTQYF. The CDR3 DNA reads as TGTGCCAGCTCACACAAAAGGAGGCTTTCCACAGATACGCAGTATTTT.

This clonotype was detected ten times or more. CDR3 in amino acids: CATQSEGRGYTF. In DNA form, the CDR3 reads TGTGCCACCCAATCCGAGGGTCGTGGCTACACCTTC. V gene TRBV28 combines with J gene TRBJ1-2; D call uncertain. Germline lookup yields CDR1 MDHEN and CDR2 SYDVKM. CDR3 length: 12 amino acids. V was clipped by 10 bases and J by 7 bases, with 16 bases between them.

This clonotype was picked up many times. V is TRBV12-3 or TRBV12-4 and J is TRBJ2-5; D is unclear. This CDR3 spans 13 amino acids. V lost 3 bases, J lost 5 bases, and 10 bases lay in between. The CDR3 DNA sequence: TGTGCCAGCAGTTTGGGCGGCGGCGAGACCCAGTACTTC. Translated, it gives CASSLGGGETQYF.

Concerning this clonotype: One base away lies a much larger clone, so this may be a sequencing read error. The genes are TRBV28 and TRBJ2-7, with a weak D call TRBD2 (6 bases). Deletions cut 7 bases from V and 5 bases from J, with 12 bases between. The CDR3 contains 12 residues. The V gene's germline CDR1 is MDHEN and CDR2 SYDVKM. The CDR3 sequence: CASTGGTHEQYF. CDR3 coding DNA: TGTGCCAGCACGGGCGGGACCCACGAGCAGTACTTC.

The chain links TRBV18 to TRBJ2-7; the D is unclear. CDR3 length: 15 residues. Germline V gene sequence: CDR1 KGHSH, CDR2 LQKENI. Trimming took off 6 bases at V and 7 bases at J, with 22 bases between the two ends. CDR3 in amino acids: CASSPSKAGLGEQYF. DNA for the CDR3: TGTGCCAGCTCGCCCTCAAAAGCAGGTCTGGGTGAGCAGTACTTC. Filled out from reference TRBV18 and TRBJ2-7, the complete variable domain reads NAGVMQNPRHLVRRRGQEARLRCSPMKGHSHVYWYRQLPEEGLKFMVYLQKENIIDESGMPKERFSAEFPKEGPSILRIQQVVRGDSAAYFCASSPSKAGLGEQYFGPGTRLTVT.

This clonotype has more than one count but fewer than ten. DNA of the CDR3: TGTGCCAGCAGTGAACCCCCTAAAGATACGCAGTATTTT. This codes for CASSEPPKDTQYF. This chain connects TRBV2 to TRBJ2-3, with D unresolved. The length of the CDR3 is 13 residues. Germline V gene data show CDR1 as SNHLY and CDR2 as FYNNEI. Trimming pared 2 bases from V and 5 bases from J, leaving 8 bases between.

This clonotype was seen a few times. The chain links TRBV24-1 to TRBJ2-2, with 9 bases aligning to TRBD1. CDR3 length equals 17 residues. The germline V gene encodes CDR1 KGHDR and CDR2 SFDVKD. V was clipped by 5 bases and J by 3 bases; unmatched bases: 9. The CDR3 is CATSGPPGTGYTGELFF. The DNA of the CDR3 is TGTGCCACCAGTGGCCCACCCGGGACAGGGTACACCGGGGAGCTGTTTTTT.

This clonotype has ten or more counts. The rearrangement joins TRBV27 to TRBJ2-3; 7 bases are shared with TRBD1. The CDR3 length is 15 residues. V trimming: 2 bases; J trimming: 0 bases; junction bases outside the gene matches: 2. Per germline, CDR1 MNHEY and CDR2 SMNVEV (reference sequence). The CDR3 sequence: CASSLGTVSTDTQYF. CDR3 nucleotide sequence: TGTGCCAGCAGTTTAGGGACAGTTAGCACAGATACGCAGTATTTT.

This clonotype was detected a few times. The chain joins TRBV18 to TRBJ1-1; D gene ambiguous. The germline V gene encodes CDR1 KGHSH and CDR2 LQKENI. The CDR3 consists of 12 residues. Trimming cost V 6 bases and J 7 bases, with 12 bases left between them. CDR3: CASSPGNVEAFF. The CDR3 DNA reads as TGTGCCAGCTCGCCCGGTAATGTTGAAGCTTTCTTT. The variable domain in full, completed from reference TRBV18 and TRBJ1-1, reads NAGVMQNPRHLVRRRGQEARLRCSPMKGHSHVYWYRQLPEEGLKFMVYLQKENIIDESGMPKERFSAEFPKEGPSILRIQQVVRGDSAAYFCASSPGNVEAFFGQGTRLTVV.

Ten or more counts support this clonotype. V usage is TRBV12-3 or TRBV12-4 and J usage is TRBJ2-3; 14 bases are shared with TRBD2. With V trimmed by 5 bases and J by 5 bases, 6 bases remained unmatched. This CDR3 region has 16 residues. CDR3 in amino acids: CASSGGTSGRRDTQYF. The CDR3 DNA reads as TGTGCCAGCAGTGGGGGGACTAGCGGGAGAAGAGATACGCAGTATTTT.

The chain has TRBV27 and TRBJ1-1, with TRBD1 identical over 8 bases. Trimming at V came to 2 bases and at J to 11 bases, leaving 10 bases not matched to a gene. The germline CDR1 and CDR2 sequences are MNHEY and SMNVEV (reference sequence). This CDR3 has 14 residues. CDR3 sequence reads: CASSLGAGGTRAFF. DNA for the CDR3: TGTGCCAGCAGTTTAGGGGCAGGGGGCACAAGGGCTTTCTTT.

In this sample, this clonotype turned up many times. This rearrangement joins TRBV29-1 to TRBJ2-3; TRBD1 is a possible D gene (6 bases). The V end lost 4 bases, the J end lost 1 base, and 15 bases lay between the germline ends. This CDR3 is built from 15 residues. Germline V gives CDR1 SQVTM, CDR2 ANQGSEA. In DNA, the CDR3 is TGCAGCGTTGCCCGGGGTCCAGGGGGCACAGATACGCAGTATTTT. It yields the protein CSVARGPGGTDTQYF.

The rearrangement uses TRBV5-1 and TRBJ2-1; D not certain. The length of the CDR3 is 15 residues. Germline CDR1 is SGHRS and CDR2 is YFSETQ. The V and J ends lost 1 base and 4 bases respectively, with 12 bases between them. CDR3 DNA: TGCGCCAGCAGCTTGACACCCCAGGAGTACAATGAGCAGTTCTTC. As protein: CASSLTPQEYNEQFF.

This CDR3 reads CASSPGPPTGGAYYGYTF. CDR3 DNA: TGTGCCAGCAGCCCCGGTCCCCCGACAGGGGGCGCATACTATGGCTACACCTTC. The chain carries TRBV7-6 and TRBJ1-2; the match to TRBD1 covers 10 bases. The CDR3 extends over 18 amino acids. V shed 5 bases, J shed 3 bases, and the junction held 15 bases outside the gene matches. Germline V gives CDR1 SGHVS, CDR2 FNYEAQ.

In its sample, this clonotype was seen a few times. The CDR3 bases are TGTGCCAGCAGCTTGGCCCAGCGACGCTACGAGCAGTACTTC. Translated, it gives CASSLAQRRYEQYF. The V and J genes are TRBV5-4 and TRBJ2-7; the D is unclear. CDR1 SGHNT and CDR2 YYREEE come from the germline V gene (reference sequence). The CDR3 runs to 14 residues. V dropped 0 bases and J dropped 3 bases, with 10 bases sitting between them.

Ten or more counts support this clonotype. The rearrangement joins TRBV29-1 to TRBJ2-7, with 9 bases fitting TRBD1. Per germline, CDR1 SQVTM and CDR2 ANQGSEA. The J segment lost 0 bases and the V segment lost 5 bases, leaving 2 bases of the junction unmatched. The CDR3 has 13 amino acids. The CDR3 loop is CSVWDRVSYEQYF. DNA of the CDR3: TGCAGCGTTTGGGACAGGGTCTCCTACGAGCAGTACTTC.

This clonotype was recorded many times. V usage is TRBV19 and J usage is TRBJ1-2, with D hard to call. The CDR3 length is 13 residues. Trimming stripped 5 bases from V and 1 base from J, with 8 bases between. The germline V gene has CDR1 LNHDA and CDR2 SQIVND (reference sequence). CDR3 in amino acids: CASSYSDNYGYTF. CDR3 nucleotides: TGTGCCAGTAGTTATTCGGATAACTATGGCTACACCTTC. Drawing the rest from reference TRBV19 and TRBJ1-2, the complete variable domain is DGGITQSPKYLFRKEGQNVTLSCEQNLNHDAMYWYRQDPGQGLRLIYYSQIVNDFQKGDIAEGYSVSREKKESFPLTVTSAQKNPTAFYLCASSYSDNYGYTFGSGTRLTVV.

The CDR3 is CASSLALGTHNEQFF. The CDR3 DNA sequence: TGTGCCAGCAGCTTAGCGCTGGGGACCCACAATGAGCAGTTCTTC. The genes are TRBV7-2 and TRBJ2-1; D might be TRBD1 or TRBD2, each matching 5 bases. Germline CDR1 SGHTA, CDR2 FQGNSA. The CDR3 is 15 residues long. Trimming took 0 bases from V and 5 from J, leaving 11 bases between them.

This clonotype was detected ten times or more. The J gene is TRBJ2-1, the V gene TRBV5-1; the D gene is possibly TRBD1 (6 bases). The CDR3 is 13 residues long. Germline CDR1 SGHRS, CDR2 YFSETQ. Trimming shortened V by 2 bases and J by 9 bases, and 12 bases separated the two germline ends. For the CDR3, the DNA is TGCGCCAGCAGCTTACAACAGGGCGGTGAGCAGTTCTTC. Protein: CASSLQQGGEQFF.

This clonotype was observed at least ten times. This sequence joins TRBV4-3 and TRBJ2-1; the match to TRBD2 covers 12 bases. Germline assignment: CDR1 LGHNA and CDR2 YSLEER. V lost 4 bases to trimming and J lost 9 bases; unmatched junction nucleotides: 10. The CDR3 is 16 residues long. Written as DNA, the CDR3 is TGCGCCAGCAGCCTGCTAGCGGGAGGGCCCGTGGGTGAGCAGTTCTTC. Encoded protein: CASSLLAGGPVGEQFF.

This clonotype was detected only a few times. This sequence joins TRBV9 and TRBJ1-5; 10 nucleotides line up with TRBD1. This CDR3 has 13 residues. Germline V gene data show CDR1 as SGDLS and CDR2 as YYNGEE. The V gene end was trimmed by 4 bases and the J gene end by 6 bases; junction bases not matched to a gene: 1. This chain's CDR3 is CASSRTGGQPQHF. CDR3 in DNA: TGTGCCAGCAGCCGGACAGGGGGTCAGCCCCAGCATTTT.

In its sample, this clonotype was seen a few times. The V gene is TRBV10-3, the J gene TRBJ2-2; 7 positions match TRBD2. This CDR3 region has 16 residues. Germline CDR1 and CDR2: ENHRY and SYGVKD. J gave up 0 bases and V 6 bases, and 7 bases lay outside the gene matches. DNA for the CDR3: TGTGCCATCAGCATTAAGAGCGGGACGAACACCGGGGAGCTGTTTTTT. Residues: CAISIKSGTNTGELFF.

There are a few counts of this clonotype. The V call is TRBV3-1, the J call TRBJ2-4, with D perhaps matching TRBD2 (6 bases). V gave up 5 bases and J gave up 10 bases, with 12 bases separating them. The length of the CDR3 is 12 residues. In germline, CDR1 is LGHDT, CDR2 YNNKEL (reference sequence). This CDR3 is CASSLPEGIQYF. The CDR3 DNA reads TGTGCCAGCAGCTTGCCGGAGGGGATTCAGTACTTC.